This T cell receptor beta chain was sequenced in a study of cytomegalovirus exposure and HLA in healthy donors (dated by TCRdb to the late 2010s). At the level of the whole study: In an earlier analysis of 587 of the donors, roughly 300 Gb of sequence data and some 120 million unique TCR beta sequences from roughly 180 million T cells were reported. An early release covering roughly 600 HLA-typed donors comprised about 310 gigabases of sequencing data and tens of millions of unique TCR sequences. Of the approximately 400 genotyped donors, approximately 81% were placed in the genetic ancestry cluster associated with self-reported Caucasian donors. The study aimed to test whether cataloging public T cell receptors could reveal signatures of past pathogen exposure. The study profiled the T cell repertoires of hundreds of subjects by immunosequencing and related them to cytomegalovirus serostatus. A separate validation cohort of roughly 110 different subjects was used in addition to the approximately 640-subject first cohort. To predict cytomegalovirus infection status, the study brought together high-throughput TCR immunosequencing, statistical association of individual TCRs with disease status, and machine learning. A later analysis re-analyzed previously published TCR beta repertoires from about 730 donors and added high-resolution HLA genotyping to study TCR occurrence patterns. The later analysis used no new phenotypic data to find candidate immune exposures, relying instead on TCR beta sequences and their occurrence across donors. To decide whether each TCR beta V gene segment behaved as functional or pseudogenic, an earlier analysis of over 500 of the donors relied on high-throughput TCR beta sequencing. Alongside the repertoire data, information on donor age, sex, ethnicity and CMV serostatus was compiled. In a later genetic analysis, genome-wide SNP genotypes for about 65% of the roughly 700 donors were used, and that subset was treated as a discovery cohort. All discovery cohort repertoires had been generated on a single sequencing platform. Class I and class II HLA loci were covered by the typing at four-digit resolution. The number of donors typed differed by locus, with about 629-630 for A, B, C, DRB1 and DQB1, 522 for DQA1, 600 to 610 for DPA1, and under 490 for DPB1. A handful of DR-DQ haplotypes were handled as single units for association and clustering because linkage in the cohort was strong. Among some 410 genotyped donors of the cohort, an average of 235,054 unique TCR beta nucleotide sequences were sequenced per donor, roughly a sixth of them non-productive. The paper as a whole reports these results and caveats: In a later analysis, HLA-associated TCR beta chains were found to be more clonally expanded and to have lower generation probabilities than equally common non-associated chains. Most TCR sequences were seen in very few donors, while some public TCRs were found in many individuals. A later analysis found that TCR association rates varied across HLA loci, with DRB1 alleles showing the most associated TCRs and HLA-C alleles the fewest. Specific HLA alleles were associated with about 17,000 TCR beta sequences at a false discovery rate of 0.05 in a later analysis. Immune exposure information for the cohort was limited to CMV serostatus. It was suggested by the authors that the approach could potentially be generalized to other disease states and immunological phenotypes. Because some donors lacked HLA typing at each locus, the association tests relied only on the typed subset. Strong co-occurrence of HLA alleles, especially DR and DQ, made assigning TCR associations to individual alleles difficult. The classifier was reported to diagnose cytomegalovirus status with high specificity and sensitivity in both the original and validation cohorts. Presence/absence analyses assumed roughly uniform sequencing depth across donors, an assumption that may not hold. According to a later genetic analysis, donors in an Asian-associated ancestry cluster had fewer N-insertions in productive TCRs than the roughly 700-donor mean. In an earlier analysis of fewer than 700 of the donors, most TCR beta V segments appeared in productive rearrangements about 90% or about 30% of the time, broadly matching IMGT annotations. An association between a missense DCLRE1C variant and V-gene and J-gene trimming of TCR beta chains was found in a later genetic analysis and replicated in an independent cohort. Three of the identified cytomegalovirus-associated TCR beta chains were confirmed in vitro to be specific for cytomegalovirus antigens. A cluster of highly shared sequence variants was judged likely to be a technical artifact of the sequencing pipeline. The study gave a list of about 170 TCR beta chains associated with cytomegalovirus. In a later analysis, several top co-occurrence clusters were reported to appear linked to parvovirus B19, influenza, CMV and Epstein-Barr virus. A further reported finding was that TCR beta sequences accurately predicted the HLA-A and HLA-B alleles for most subjects in the first cohort. In this cohort, only TCR beta chains were sequenced, and detectable features were limited by the absence of alpha or paired-chain data. Linkage disequilibrium might explain the correlated functional status among segregating V segments, but an unknown experimental factor could not be ruled out. Most CMV-associated TCR beta chains appeared to be HLA-restricted in a later analysis, and the HLA associations seemed to be driven largely by CMV exposure. Some IMGT-functional V segments, including TRBV6-2 and TRBV6-3, could not be told apart with the 87-base-pair reads, so those segments were excluded. The earlier analysis of approximately 590 of the donors excluded 15 to 20 rarely observed V segments, including chromosome 9 orphons, because counts were too low.

A word on this clone: Its antigen remains unidentified. No qualities accompany the bases; no much larger clone lies one base away.

Taken from the germline V gene (reference sequence), the CDR1 and CDR2 loops are LNHDA and SQIVND. Unmatched junction bases come to 10, with V trimmed by 5 bases and J by 6 bases. From cysteine to phenylalanine, the CDR3 is 14 amino acids long. Left in the record is the CDR3 DNA by itself, 42 bases read in frame from the first base. The cohort was made up of 500 to 850 healthy bone marrow donors. All cohort members were sampled while nominally healthy, although unrecorded immune exposures were likely present. The donor tested CMV seronegative, placing the donor among the 350 to 400 seronegative members of the cohort. A peripheral blood sample was provided by each donor, and peripheral blood mononuclear cells were used for TCR beta sequencing. The Qiagen DNeasy Blood Extraction Kit was used to extract genomic DNA from the blood cell samples. The method was the immunoSEQ multiplex PCR assay. For the multiplex PCR, a mixture combining 60 forward primers for TCR Vbeta segments and 13 reverse primers for TCR Jbeta segments was used. Amplification of the CDR3 region of rearranged TCR beta genes was performed with a multiplex PCR assay on genomic DNA. The Illumina HiSeq System was used to sequence the amplified TCR beta libraries as 87-base-pair reads. Concerning the study's data processing: In a later analysis, roughly 80 million unique TCR beta chains were counted across the approximately 640 repertoires, and approximately 9.9 million of these chains were shared by at least two donors. To remove PCR and sequencing errors, raw reads were error-corrected and collapsed into unique sequences using a nearest-neighbor algorithm that merged closely related sequences. Alignment of CDR3 sequences to IMGT reference sequences was used to assign V, D and J gene segments. For a sequence to be retained, a match of at least six nucleotides was required to both a V gene segment and a J gene segment. Rearrangements were called productive when the CDR3 lacked stop codons and stayed in frame with V and J; all others were non-productive. Following IMGT convention, CDR3 was defined as the stretch from the second conserved V-encoded cysteine up to the conserved J-encoded phenylalanine. Sequences without an unambiguous match to a single V gene segment were excluded from the earlier analysis of a few hundred of the donors. An earlier analysis of approximately 590 of the donors called V segments functional above 56.7% productive rearrangements and segregating when the between-donor standard deviation exceeded 5%. A statistical classification framework was developed to diagnose cytomegalovirus status using the catalog of TCR beta chain sequences. In a later analysis, TCR nucleotide sequences were compared against IMGT/GENE-DB human TR gene sequences so that V and J genes could be assigned. Using the TCRdist pipeline, a later analysis assigned CDR3 sequences along with most-parsimonious VDJ recombination scenarios. A later analysis defined each TCR beta chain by its CDR3 amino acid sequence plus V-gene family, and excluded reads lacking a unique V-gene family. To address suspected cross-contamination and a sequencing artifact, a later analysis removed a few hundred highly shared, low-generation-probability nucleotide sequences. For each public chain, a later analysis derived a clonal expansion index from normalized ranks of inferred template counts within each repertoire. In a later analysis, generation probabilities were computed using a VDJ recombination model fitted to out-of-frame rearrangements, and the results were checked against IGoR. In a later analysis, hypergeometric tests were used to score TCR-TCR, TCR-HLA and TCR-CMV co-occurrence, with a repertoire-size bias correction applied to TCR pairs. False discovery rates were estimated in a later analysis by permuting HLA or CMV assignments 20 times. In a later analysis, co-occurring TCRs were grouped using DBSCAN, with TCRdist sequence similarity added in when clustering inside HLA-allele-positive subsets. Co-occurrence clustering excluded repertoires with fewer than 30,000 or more than 120,000 public chains, plus five with anomalous nucleotide sharing. Drawn from immuneACCESS, this table holds only the in-frame rearrangements with V and J called that TCRdb kept. Clones are partly lost; checked studies trace under half to an unresolved V gene and leave the rest unexplained. The DNA was the basis for D and trimming; V, J and clone size are from that table. This sample gives fewer than 250,000 clones in total; more than 70% of them show up just once. The ten largest clones take up 0.95% to 1.4% of the sample.

Here the chain combines TRBV19 and TRBJ2-7, with 7 junctional bases fitting TRBD1. The sequence derives from a woman aged 40 to 50 in good health and CMV-seronegative. The sequenced sample was PBMCs. The CDR3 amino acid sequence is: CASSQDRDLGEQYF. Read as DNA, the sequence is TGTGCCAGTAGTCAAGACAGGGACCTCGGCGAGCAGTACTTC.